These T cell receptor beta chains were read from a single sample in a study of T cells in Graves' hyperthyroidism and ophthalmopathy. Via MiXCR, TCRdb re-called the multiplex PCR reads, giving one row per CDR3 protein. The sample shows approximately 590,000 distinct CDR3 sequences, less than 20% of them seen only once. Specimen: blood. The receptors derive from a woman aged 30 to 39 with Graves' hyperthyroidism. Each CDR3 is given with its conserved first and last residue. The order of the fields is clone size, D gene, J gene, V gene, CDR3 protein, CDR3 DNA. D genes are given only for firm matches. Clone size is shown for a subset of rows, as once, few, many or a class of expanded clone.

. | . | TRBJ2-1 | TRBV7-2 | CASSLGAGEINEQFF | TGTGCCAGCAGCTTAGGGGCAGGGGAAATCAATGAGCAGTTCTTC
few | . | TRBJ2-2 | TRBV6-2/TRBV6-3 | CASSYSGRSPNTGELFF | TGTGCCAGCAGTTACTCGGGCCGTTCCCCGAACACCGGGGAGCTGTTTTTT
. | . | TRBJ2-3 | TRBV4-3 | CASSQVGPGHTDTQYF | TGCGCCAGCAGCCAAGTGGGGCCAGGACACACAGATACGCAGTATTTT
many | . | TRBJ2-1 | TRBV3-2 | CASSTCRGNEQFF | TGTGCCAGCAGCACATGTAGGGGCAATGAGCAGTTCTTC
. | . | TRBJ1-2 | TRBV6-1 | CASSEDRANYGYTF | TGTGCCAGCAGTGAAGACAGAGCTAACTATGGCTACACCTTC
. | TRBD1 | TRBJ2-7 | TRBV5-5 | CASRTGQGDYEQYF | TGTGCCAGCAGGACGGGACAGGGGGACTACGAGCAGTACTTC
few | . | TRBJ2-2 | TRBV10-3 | CAISRGVLSGELFF | TGTGCCATCAGTAGGGGGGTGTTGTCCGGGGAGCTGTTTTTT
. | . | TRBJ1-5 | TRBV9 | CASSLGGHEMGQPQHF | TGTGCCAGCAGCCTTGGGGGACACGAGATGGGTCAGCCCCAGCATTTT
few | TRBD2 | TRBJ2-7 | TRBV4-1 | CASSPVGISAGGSYEQYF | TGCGCCAGCAGCCCAGTAGGTATTTCGGCGGGGGGATCCTACGAGCAGTACTTC
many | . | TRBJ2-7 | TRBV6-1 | CASSQRGYTYEQYF | TGTGCCAGCAGTCAGAGGGGGTATACCTACGAGCAGTACTTC
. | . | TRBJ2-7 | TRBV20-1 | CSARAGLTYEQYF | TGCAGTGCTAGAGCGGGATTAACCTACGAGCAGTACTTC
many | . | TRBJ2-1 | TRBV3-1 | CASSQMTVGGNEQFF | TGTGCCAGCAGCCAAATGACTGTGGGGGGCAATGAGCAGTTCTTC
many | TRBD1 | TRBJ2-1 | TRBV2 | CAGGTGLNEQFF | TGTGCCGGGGGGACAGGGTTAAATGAGCAGTTCTTC
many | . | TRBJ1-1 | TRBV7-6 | CASSSIDTEAFF | TGTGCCAGCAGCTCAATCGACACTGAAGCTTTCTTT
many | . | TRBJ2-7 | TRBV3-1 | CASSADTAYEQYF | TGTGCCAGCAGCGCGGACACAGCCTACGAGCAGTACTTC
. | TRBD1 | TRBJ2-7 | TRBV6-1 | CASTGTGSYEQYF | TGTGCCAGCACCGGGACAGGGAGCTACGAGCAGTACTTC
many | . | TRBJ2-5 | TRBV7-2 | CASSRTLSPSRETQYF | TGTGCCAGCAGCCGAACCCTTAGCCCTTCCCGAGAGACCCAGTACTTC
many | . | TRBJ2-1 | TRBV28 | CASSLWTGEEQFF | TGTGCCAGCAGTTTATGGACTGGCGAGGAGCAGTTCTTC
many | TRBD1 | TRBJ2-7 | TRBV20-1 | CSARGTGFFYEQYF | TGCAGTGCTAGAGGGACAGGTTTTTTCTACGAGCAGTACTTC
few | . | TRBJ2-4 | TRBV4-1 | CASSSGHAAKNIQYF | TGCGCCAGCAGCTCGGGACACGCGGCCAAAAACATTCAGTACTTC
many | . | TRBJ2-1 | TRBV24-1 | CATSDGETSEQFF | TGTGCCACCAGTGATGGGGAAACCTCGGAGCAGTTCTTC
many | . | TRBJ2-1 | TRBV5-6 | CASSPALGGNEQFF | TGTGCCAGCAGCCCCGCGCTAGGGGGTAATGAGCAGTTCTTC
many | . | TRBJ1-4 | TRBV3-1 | CASSRQVINEKLFF | TGTGCCAGCAGCCGACAGGTGATTAATGAAAAACTGTTTTTT
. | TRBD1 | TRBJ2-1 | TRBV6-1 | CASRPYGTGTGRDNEQFF | TGTGCCAGCAGGCCATACGGGACCGGGACAGGGAGGGACAATGAGCAGTTCTTC
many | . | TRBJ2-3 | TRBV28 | CASSLGVKPDTQYF | TGTGCCAGCAGTCTTGGGGTAAAGCCAGATACGCAGTATTTT
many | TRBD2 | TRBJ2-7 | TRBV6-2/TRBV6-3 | CASSETSGSYEQYF | TGTGCCAGCAGCGAGACTAGCGGGAGCTACGAGCAGTACTTC
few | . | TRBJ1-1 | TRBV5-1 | CASSLGGSTDVEAFF | TGCGCCAGCAGCTTGGGTGGCAGTACGGACGTTGAAGCTTTCTTT
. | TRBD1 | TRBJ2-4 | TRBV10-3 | CAISDTGQGNIQYF | TGTGCCATCAGTGATACGGGACAGGGTAACATTCAGTACTTC